Presented here are 24 T cell receptor beta chains from one specimen sequenced in a study of blood T cell repertoires in COVID-19. TCRdb's table, derived via immunoSEQ multiplex PCR, lists solely in-frame clones and lacks some. The sample yields 300,000 or so clones, roughly 90% seen once. The sample consisted of PBMCs or T cells enriched from blood (not recorded which). The receptors derive from a man between 60 and 75 years old who had recovered from COVID-19.

This chain links TRBV11-2 with TRBJ2-1; TRBD1 matches 9 bases. V was clipped by 1 base and J by 8 bases; unmatched bases: 3. The CDR3 has 14 residues. Germline V lookup: CDR1 SGHAT, CDR2 FQNNGV. This chain's CDR3 is CASSLGTGADEQFF. CDR3 nucleotide sequence: TGTGCCAGCAGCTTAGGGACAGGGGCTGATGAGCAGTTCTTC.

The CDR3 loop reads CASTPGTGHNQPQHF. The CDR3 nucleotides read TGTGCCAGCACCCCCGGGACAGGACATAATCAGCCCCAGCATTTT. The chain carries TRBV27 and TRBJ1-5; TRBD1 agrees at 8 bases. Germline V gene data show CDR1 as MNHEY and CDR2 as SMNVEV (reference sequence). The CDR3 has 15 residues. V lost 7 bases and J lost 4; bases outside the gene matches: 9.

Worth noting for this clone: Additional DNA sequences in this sample encode the identical CDR3. The CDR3 DNA reads as TGCGCCAGCAGCTTGGTGTCGGGTAGCAATCAGCCCCAGCATTTT. This translates into CASSLVSGSNQPQHF. The chain uses TRBV5-1 and TRBJ1-5; D gene uncertain. CDR3 length equals 15 residues. The germline V gene has CDR1 SGHRS and CDR2 YFSETQ. Trimming stripped 0 bases from V and 0 bases from J, with 7 bases between.

By share, this clone counts as medium-sized. The chain couples TRBV24-1 to TRBJ2-2, with 10 bases fitting TRBD1. Germline values: CDR1 KGHDR, CDR2 SFDVKD. The trim removed 1 base at V and 5 bases at J, leaving 3 bases unmatched. The CDR3 sequence is 16 residues long. The CDR3 DNA reads TGTGCCACCAGTGATTTAGGGACAGGGGAAACCGGGGAGCTGTTTTTT. Translation: CATSDLGTGETGELFF.

The chain's CDR3 is CASSGRIAGTGELFF. For the CDR3, the DNA is TGTGCCAGCAGTGGGCGTATAGCGGGCACCGGGGAGCTGTTTTTT. V and J are TRBV2 and TRBJ2-2, with 7 nucleotides matching TRBD2. CDR1 is SNHLY, CDR2 FYNNEI, per germline. The trim removed 4 bases at V and 4 bases at J, leaving 6 bases unmatched. The CDR3 loop spans 15 amino acids.

This chain uses TRBV11-3 with TRBJ2-3, with D possibly matching TRBD1 (6 bases). Trimming took off 1 base at V and 0 bases at J, with 11 bases between the two ends. The CDR3 loop spans 16 amino acids. The germline V gene has CDR1 SGHNT and CDR2 YENEEA. The CDR3 spells CASSLGRRGSTDTQYF. The CDR3 region has the DNA TGTGCCAGCAGCTTAGGCCGCAGGGGTAGCACAGATACGCAGTATTTT. Full variable domain (rest looked up from reference TRBV11-3 and TRBJ2-3): EAGVVQSPRYKIIEKKQPVAFWCNPISGHNTLYWYLQNLGQGPELLIRYENEEAVDDSQLPKDRFSAERLKGVDSTLKIQPAELGDSAVYLCASSLGRRGSTDTQYFGPGTRLTVL.

J is TRBJ2-3 and V is TRBV6-1, with a tentative D call TRBD1 (5 bases). Germline lookup yields CDR1 MNHNS and CDR2 SASEGT. V lost 2 bases and J lost 1, with 13 bases in between. This CDR3 comprises 16 residues. The chain's CDR3 is CASSESGHPRTDTQYF. The DNA for the CDR3 is TGTGCCAGCAGTGAATCCGGACACCCACGCACAGATACGCAGTATTTT.

In nucleotides, the CDR3 is TGTGCCAGCAGCCAGGGCCGAAATTCACCCCTCCACTTT. It encodes CASSQGRNSPLHF. The V gene is TRBV3-1 (or the pseudogene TRBV3-2), the J gene TRBJ1-6; D uncertain. Looked up from germline, CDR1 is LGHDT and CDR2 is YNNKEL (reference sequence). The CDR3 contains 13 residues. V was pared by 3 bases and J by 7 bases, with 7 bases between.

This sequence joins TRBV2 and TRBJ2-1, with TRBD2 as a possible D gene (6 bases). V was pared by 2 bases and J by 10 bases, with 9 bases between. The CDR3 extends over 12 amino acids. Germline CDR1 and CDR2: SNHLY and FYNNEI. CDR3 sequence reads: CASSELAQEQFF. In nucleotides, the CDR3 is TGTGCCAGCAGTGAACTAGCGCAAGAGCAGTTCTTC.

In this sample, this clone turned up a few times. V gene TRBV12-3 or TRBV12-4 combines with J gene TRBJ1-5; D gene uncertain. V gave up 8 bases and J gave up 0 bases, with 5 bases separating them. The CDR3 runs 12 residues. DNA for the CDR3: TGTGCCAGCTCCTATAGCAATCAGCCCCAGCATTTT. As protein: CASSYSNQPQHF.

The J gene is TRBJ2-1, the V gene TRBV7-9; 9 nucleotides match TRBD2. The CDR3 runs 13 residues. The germline V gene has CDR1 SEHNR and CDR2 FQNEAQ (reference sequence). V lost 8 bases, J lost 2 bases, and 1 base stayed unmatched. DNA of the CDR3: TGTGCCAGCCAGCGGGAGGCCTACAATGAGCAGTTCTTC. It codes for CASQREAYNEQFF.

This chain uses TRBV24-1 with TRBJ2-1; possible D gene TRBD1, 6 bases. V shed 4 bases and J shed 5 bases, with 11 bases lying between them. The CDR3 runs to 14 residues. CDR1 is KGHDR, CDR2 SFDVKD, per germline. The CDR3 here is CATSDPTGHNEQFF. The CDR3 nucleotides read TGTGCCACCAGTGACCCGACAGGACACAATGAGCAGTTCTTC.

The CDR3 here is CASSEGQGFSGNTIYF. DNA of the CDR3: TGTGCCAGCAGTGAAGGGCAGGGCTTCTCTGGAAACACCATATATTTT. The chain is built from TRBV2 and TRBJ1-3; possible D gene TRBD1, 5 bases. The CDR3 is made up of 16 amino acids. Trimming left V 1 base short and J 0 bases short, with 10 bases between. The germline CDR1 and CDR2 sequences are SNHLY and FYNNEI.

This sequence joins TRBV7-8 and TRBJ1-2, with 10 positions matching TRBD1. V was clipped by 5 bases and J by 7 bases; unmatched bases: 10. Germline loops: CDR1 SGHVS, CDR2 FQNEAQ. The CDR3 runs to 15 residues. Here the CDR3 DNA reads TGTGCCAGCAGCCGTACCGGGACAGGGGTGGGTGGCTACACCTTC. Residues: CASSRTGTGVGGYTF.

The V and J genes are TRBV6-4 and TRBJ2-3, with D tentatively TRBD2 (6 bases). CDR1 and CDR2 (germline): MRHNA, SNTAGT. The CDR3 is 14 amino acids. The V end was cut by 8 bases, the J end by 2 bases, with 14 bases between. CDR3 nucleotide sequence: TGTGCCAGCCGCCGGGACTCACTCACAGATACGCAGTATTTT. It specifies CASRRDSLTDTQYF.

The rearrangement uses TRBV6-5 and TRBJ2-2; D not certain. This CDR3 comprises 13 residues. Trimming cost V 2 bases and J 5 bases, with 6 bases left between them. Germline CDR1 is MNHEY and CDR2 is SVGAGI. The CDR3 spells CASSYGATGELFF. The DNA of the CDR3 is TGTGCCAGCAGTTACGGAGCTACCGGGGAGCTGTTTTTT.

The J gene is TRBJ1-6, the V gene TRBV10-2, with D perhaps TRBD1 (6 bases). The CDR3 consists of 15 residues. In germline, CDR1 is WSHSY, CDR2 SAAADI. V was trimmed by 6 bases and J by 9 bases, leaving 18 bases between them. The CDR3 sequence: CASRQTGSGSSPLHF. As DNA, the CDR3 is TGCGCCAGCAGACAGACAGGCTCGGGGAGTTCACCCCTCCACTTT.

The genes are TRBV14 and TRBJ1-2; D is possibly TRBD1 (6 bases). The CDR3 totals 17 residues. Germline assignment: CDR1 SGHDN and CDR2 FVKESK. Trimming pared 0 bases from V and 4 bases from J, leaving 18 bases between. Here the CDR3 reads CASSQDLGAGVAYGYTF. In DNA, the CDR3 is TGTGCCAGCAGCCAAGATCTGGGGGCAGGGGTCGCCTATGGCTACACCTTC. Full variable domain (outside the CDR3, taken from reference TRBV14 and TRBJ1-2): EAGVTQFPSHSVIEKGQTVTLRCDPISGHDNLYWYRRVMGKEIKFLLHFVKESKQDESGMPNNRFLAERTGGTYSTLKVQPAELEDSGVYFCASSQDLGAGVAYGYTFGSGTRLTVV.

This clone showed up just once. The chain recombines TRBV6-6 with TRBJ1-2; D might be TRBD1 (5 bases). Trimming cost V 5 bases and J 4 bases, with 11 bases left between them. From germline, CDR1 is MNHNY and CDR2 SVGAGI (reference sequence). This CDR3 contains 13 residues. Written as DNA, the CDR3 is TGTGCCAGCAGTGCCGCAGACAGCTATGGCTACACCTTC. As protein: CASSAADSYGYTF.

The chain links TRBV9 to TRBJ2-1; 8 bases are a match to TRBD1. V gave up 2 bases and J gave up 4 bases; unmatched junction bases: 8. The CDR3 loop spans 16 amino acids. Germline CDR1 SGDLS, CDR2 YYNGEE. The CDR3 DNA follows: TGTGCCAGCAGCGTTGACAGGGGCGGTGGGTACAATGAGCAGTTCTTC. Its translation is CASSVDRGGGYNEQFF. The full variable domain, completed using reference TRBV9 and TRBJ2-1, is DSGVTQTPKHLITATGQRVTLRCSPRSGDLSVYWYQQSLDQGLQFLIQYYNGEERAKGNILERFSAQQFPDLHSELNLSSLELGDSALYFCASSVDRGGGYNEQFFGPGTRLTVL.

The chain has TRBV5-6 and TRBJ1-6, with 8 bases fitting TRBD1. CDR3 length: 14 residues. Looked up from germline, CDR1 is SGHDT and CDR2 is YYEEEE. V trimming: 1 base; J trimming: 10 bases; junction bases outside the gene matches: 4. CDR3 coding DNA: TGTGCCAGCAGCTTGTGGACAGGGAGGTCACCCCTCCACTTT. Protein product: CASSLWTGRSPLHF.

The CDR3 here is CASSQERGPPKGELFF. CDR3 DNA sequence: TGTGCCAGCAGCCAAGAGAGAGGCCCGCCGAAGGGGGAGCTGTTTTTT. The chain is built from TRBV4-2 and TRBJ2-2; D is uncertain. This CDR3 has 16 residues. Between the trimmed V and J ends, which lost 0 bases and 8 bases, there was a span of 16 bases. Germline assignment: CDR1 LGHNA and CDR2 YNFKEQ.

The chain carries TRBV3-1 (or the pseudogene TRBV3-2) and TRBJ1-2; D possibly corresponds to TRBD1 (6 bases). Deletions cut 3 bases from V and 8 bases from J, with 16 bases between. CDR3 size: 14 residues. Germline CDR1 reads LGHDT; CDR2 reads YNNKEL (reference sequence). Here the CDR3 reads CASSQRATGNGYTF. CDR3 sequence (DNA): TGTGCCAGCAGCCAGCGGGCTACAGGGAACGGCTACACCTTC.

The chain uses TRBV18 and TRBJ1-6, with TRBD1 matching over 7 bases. Germline V lookup: CDR1 KGHSH, CDR2 LQKENI. V trimming: 6 bases; J trimming: 10 bases; junction bases outside the gene matches: 6. This CDR3 has 13 residues. The CDR3, as DNA: TGTGCCAGCTCTAGGGGGCCCAACTCACCCCTCCACTTT. Protein product: CASSRGPNSPLHF.